This T cell receptor beta chain was retrieved from a study of Graves' ophthalmopathy and Graves' hyperthyroidism (dated by TCRdb to the late 2010s). As for the study more broadly: Stable hyperthyroidism was defined as no progression to ophthalmopathy within 18 months of follow-up. The study used TCR beta repertoire signatures to distinguish Graves' ophthalmopathy from Graves' hyperthyroidism and to predict progression to ophthalmopathy. In total, 135 blood samples were TCR-sequenced: fewer than 50 ophthalmopathy, around 75 hyperthyroidism and some 17 hyperthyroidism-to-ophthalmopathy patients. A discovery set of 100 or so patients (more than 40 ophthalmopathy, fewer than 60 stable hyperthyroidism) was enrolled to explore V-J signatures distinguishing ophthalmopathy from hyperthyroidism. For independent validation, a separate cohort was made up of 18 hyperthyroidism patients plus 17 patients who later progressed from hyperthyroidism to ophthalmopathy. In more than five hyperthyroidism patients, T-cell repertoires of thyroid tissue and blood were compared. Following sample collection, hyperthyroidism patients were given methimazole at a starting dose of 30 mg daily, and ophthalmopathy patients were given high-dose intravenous methylprednisolone. General conclusions and limits of the study: No statistical method was used to predetermine the sample size, and group allocation was not hidden from the investigators. In cross-validation, the 13-signature model distinguished ophthalmopathy from stable hyperthyroidism with roughly 90% sensitivity and 81.08% specificity, and in the test set the corresponding values were around 78% and 73%. In validation, the model predicted ophthalmopathy progression with about 71% sensitivity and less than 80% specificity; some twelve predicted patients were CT-confirmed with GO in a median of approximately 6.2 months. Most expanded thyroid clonotypes with a frequency above 0.001 also appeared in blood, which suggests that blood repertoires may reflect the immune response in the thyroid.

The CDR3 starts with the cysteine, ends with the phenylalanine, and has 17 residues. Only the CDR3 part of the read is kept: 51 bases, read in frame from the first base. CDR1 LGHDT and CDR2 YNNKEL are derived from the germline V gene (reference sequence). Trimming removed 5 bases from V and 0 bases from J; the gene matches leave 10 bases unexplained. Hyperthyroidism patients were newly diagnosed, with disease duration under 2 months, and aged 18 to 65 years. Patients with other autoimmune diseases, uncontrolled infections, pregnancy or lactation were excluded. Clinical symptoms, serum thyroxine, TRAb, thyroid ultrasound and orbital computed tomography were used for diagnosis. Trizol reagent was used to extract the total RNA, and its quality was then checked on an Agilent 2100 Bioanalyzer. This clonotype was observed a handful of times. The target of this receptor is not known. One base away there is no much larger clone; base qualities are not given.

For repertoire sequencing, TCR beta CDR3 regions were amplified from RNA transcripts. HTBI primers and the Qiagen OneStep RT-PCR kit were used in a first-round RT-PCR, which was followed by a second-round multiplex PCR, size selection and purification. Sequencing of the libraries was carried out on an Illumina HiSeq2000 in paired-end mode with 100 bp reads. As for how the authors treated the data: SOAPnuke was used to process the reads, removing any read that contained adapters or uncalled bases, had a mean Phred below 15, or lacked an exact match to the constant primer or identifier. COPE v1.2.5 was used to merge high-quality paired reads. Unique nucleotide sequences were defined as clonotypes and aligned to IMGT TRB V, D and J references using MiTCR v1.1. The analysis was limited to V-J combinations with a frequency above 0.0001, which together covered over 98% of repertoires. For each V-J combination, a TCR clonal expansion and chaos score was defined as F50 clonal expansion divided by the chaos observed in the TCRdist matrix. Welch's t-statistics and random forest were used to reduce the features to 10 to 15 V-J combinations, which were then used as input to a naive Bayes classifier. The Morisita-Horn index was used to measure how similar the thyroid and blood repertoires were. TCRdb cleaned the public reads at Q25 with fastp, built clones with MiXCR and kept in-frame beta chains. Rows with one shared CDR3 protein collapse into an entry with the most common genes and DNA. TCRdb, rather than the study authors, made the V and J calls. The sample table records around 1,000,000 distinct CDR3 sequences; about 40% of these occur just once. The ten largest make up roughly 10% of the sample.

Sequenced input: peripheral blood or thyroid tissue (not recorded which). The V gene is TRBV3-1 and the J gene is TRBJ1-2, and 9 junctional nucleotides match TRBD1. The origin of this receptor is an adult man with Graves' hyperthyroidism. For the CDR3, the sequence is CASSADRGPPSNYGYTF. The sequence in DNA is TGTGCCAGCAGCGCGGACAGGGGTCCACCTTCTAACTATGGCTACACCTTC.